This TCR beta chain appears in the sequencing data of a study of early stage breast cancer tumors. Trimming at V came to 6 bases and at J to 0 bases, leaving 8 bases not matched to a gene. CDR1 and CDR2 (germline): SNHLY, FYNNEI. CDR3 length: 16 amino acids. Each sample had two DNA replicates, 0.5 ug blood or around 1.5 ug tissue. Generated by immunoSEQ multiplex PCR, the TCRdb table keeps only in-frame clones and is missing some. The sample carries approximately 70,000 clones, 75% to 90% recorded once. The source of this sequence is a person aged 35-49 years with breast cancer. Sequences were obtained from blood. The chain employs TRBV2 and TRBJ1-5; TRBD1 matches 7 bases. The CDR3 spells CASRRGTANSNQPQHF. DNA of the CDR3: TGTGCCAGCAGGAGAGGGACAGCGAATAGCAATCAGCCCCAGCATTTT.